The TCR beta chain under discussion was sequenced for a study of shared T cell receptors in the human thymus. Sequencing was performed with immunoSEQ multiplex PCR; in TCRdb, only in-frame clones are kept and a portion is missing. The sample lists hundreds of thousands of clones; roughly 90% were seen once. Unmatched junction bases numbered 9, after V lost 4 bases and J lost 4 bases. Germline CDR1 is SGHDN and CDR2 is FVKESK. This CDR3 spans 16 amino acids. The same data also contributed to another study, on human thymus T cells. That work contributes: Resected material from corrective heart surgery provided the thymus tissue analysed. Thymic and blood repertoires seemed to favor certain V and J genes. Related work showed strongly overlapping thymic repertoires across unrelated individuals.

V and J are TRBV14 and TRBJ1-1, with 10 bases matching TRBD1. Source material: thymocytes. The source of this sequence is a boy in the first two years of life with a congenital heart defect. The CDR3 DNA follows: TGTGCCAGCAGCCCATGGACAGGGGGAGTAACCACTGAAGCTTTCTTT. Its translation is CASSPWTGGVTTEAFF.